This T cell receptor (beta chain) comes out of a study of shared clonotypes between healthy human individuals. Per the original data handling: Junction-only immunoSEQ sequences carried no quality scores, so filtering differed. Using immunoSEQ multiplex PCR, the repertoire was profiled, and TCRdb retains in-frame clones only, with some absent. The V and J calls and the clone size are those of that table, but D and trimming were determined from the DNA. This sample has about 2 million clones, with 90% to 95% found just once. Germline V gene data show CDR1 as WNHNN and CDR2 as SYGVQD (reference sequence). This CDR3 is built from 15 residues. The ends lost 3 bases at V and 1 base at J; junction bases unmatched: 4. Adult Caucasians living in Nashville, Tennessee made up all of the donors. CD45RA-negative memory and CD45RA+ naive subsets were split from the CD4+ cells. On this clone: Distinct nucleotide sequences in the sample also encode this CDR3.

Specimen: naive CD4+ T cells sorted from blood. Subset of the sample: CD45RA+ positively selected. The J gene is TRBJ2-3, the V gene TRBV10-1; the match to TRBD2 covers 7 bases. The origin of this receptor is a man aged 18 to 30 in good health. The chain's CDR3 is CASSDRSGGTDTQYF. CDR3 nucleotides: TGCGCCAGCAGTGATCGGAGCGGGGGCACAGATACGCAGTATTTT.